This T cell receptor (beta chain) was observed in a study of cytomegalovirus exposure and HLA in healthy donors. Study overall: The 110 or so validation repertoires, a later analysis reported, used the same platform as the 666 first-cohort repertoires.

Sequenced by immunoSEQ multiplex PCR; TCRdb stores in-frame clones only, minus some. The table includes 100,000 to 120,000 clones, around 87% detected once. As to this clone: What it binds is not known.

Study-level findings and limits: TCR clusters originating in the first cohort tended to co-occur in the roughly 120 validation repertoires, according to a later analysis. In vitro experiments confirmed that three CMV-associated chains were specific for CMV antigens.

Germline assignment: CDR1 SGHRS and CDR2 YFSETQ. The J segment lost 2 bases and the V segment lost 4 bases, leaving 3 bases of the junction unmatched. The CDR3 length is 15 residues. Material for sequencing was PBMCs. The V call is TRBV5-1, the J call TRBJ2-1, with TRBD1 matching over 10 bases. This TCR was sampled from a young woman in good health and CMV-seropositive. The CDR3 DNA is TGCGCCAGCAGCGGGACAGGGGCGCCCTACAATGAGCAGTTCTTC. Amino acid sequence: CASSGTGAPYNEQFF.